The 16 T cell receptor beta chains below all came from one sample that was sequenced in a study of blood T cell repertoires in COVID-19. The table came from immunoSEQ multiplex PCR; TCRdb's copy has only in-frame clones and leaves some out. The sample includes 250,000 or so clones, more than 80% of them seen just once. Material for sequencing was PBMCs or T cells enriched from blood (not recorded which). The source is a woman under 40 with acute COVID-19.

The CDR3 region has the DNA TGTGCCAGCAGTGAAGATCTAGCGGGACCCTTCTACGAGCAGTACTTC. Translation gives CASSEDLAGPFYEQYF. The J gene is TRBJ2-7, the V gene TRBV6-1, with 9 positions matching TRBD2. The germline V gene has CDR1 MNHNS and CDR2 SASEGT. The V and J ends lost 1 base and 3 bases, in that order; junction bases with no gene match: 7. This CDR3 is built from 16 residues.

The chain employs TRBV4-1 and TRBJ2-1; a weak D match, TRBD2 (5 bases). Germline lookup yields CDR1 MGHRA and CDR2 YSYEKL. CDR3 length equals 17 residues. V dropped 0 bases and J dropped 8 bases, with 20 bases sitting between them. For the CDR3, the DNA is TGCGCCAGCAGCCAAGATTTAAGGCCAAACGGGGAAGATGAGCAGTTCTTC. This sequence encodes CASSQDLRPNGEDEQFF.

V gene TRBV24-1 combines with J gene TRBJ2-1, with 11 bases aligning to TRBD1. The V segment lost 2 bases and the J segment 8 bases; nucleotides outside the gene matches: 4. CDR3 length: 15 amino acids. Germline CDR1 and CDR2: KGHDR and SFDVKD. The CDR3 DNA sequence: TGTGCCACCAGTGATTCTGGACAGGGGGCATATGAGCAGTTCTTC. This sequence encodes CATSDSGQGAYEQFF.

This sequence joins TRBV19 and TRBJ2-7; the match to TRBD2 covers 7 bases. The junction had 9 bases not matched to a gene; V was cut back by 9 bases and J by 4 bases. Germline V lookup: CDR1 LNHDA, CDR2 SQIVND (reference sequence). This CDR3 spans 13 amino acids. The CDR3 sequence: CASSRAGLYEQYF. In DNA form, the CDR3 reads TGTGCCAGCAGCCGGGCGGGACTATACGAGCAGTACTTC.

The chain couples TRBV14 to TRBJ2-7; TRBD2 matches 7 bases. The germline V gene has CDR1 SGHDN and CDR2 FVKESK. This CDR3 contains 17 residues. V trimming: 4 bases; J trimming: 3 bases; junction bases outside the gene matches: 15. DNA of the CDR3: TGTGCCAGCAGCCCAGATGCGGCCGTCGCGGGGGACTACGAGCAGTACTTC. Its protein is CASSPDAAVAGDYEQYF. The whole variable domain, filled in from reference TRBV14 and TRBJ2-7, reads EAGVTQFPSHSVIEKGQTVTLRCDPISGHDNLYWYRRVMGKEIKFLLHFVKESKQDESGMPNNRFLAERTGGTYSTLKVQPAELEDSGVYFCASSPDAAVAGDYEQYFGPGTRLTVT.

This clone appeared a single time. The chain uses TRBV24-1 and TRBJ2-7, with D possibly TRBD2 on 6 matching bases. The length of the CDR3 is 13 residues. Trimming shortened V by 5 bases and J by 7 bases, and 14 bases separated the two germline ends. Germline-derived CDR1 and CDR2 are KGHDR and SFDVKD. CDR3 DNA: TGTGCCACCAGTGGGGACTCCGGCGGGGAGCAGTACTTC. Residues: CATSGDSGGEQYF.

The rearrangement links TRBV7-8 to TRBJ2-7, with TRBD1 as a possible D gene (6 bases). In germline, CDR1 is SGHVS, CDR2 FQNEAQ. The CDR3 contains 15 residues. Between the trimmed V and J ends, which lost 5 bases and 2 bases, there was a span of 16 bases. CDR3 loop: CASSNRQARAYEQYF. CDR3 in DNA: TGTGCCAGCAGCAATCGACAGGCGCGGGCCTACGAGCAGTACTTC.

V and J are TRBV7-3 and TRBJ2-2, with TRBD1 matching 10 bases. CDR1 is SGHTA and CDR2 is FQGTGA in the germline V gene. V was pared by 5 bases and J by 3 bases, with 6 bases of the junction left unmatched. The length of the CDR3 is 16 residues. CDR3 in amino acids: CASSPRDRGDTGELFF. The CDR3 DNA follows: TGTGCCAGCAGCCCCAGGGACAGGGGAGACACCGGGGAGCTGTTTTTT.

This clone was found once. The genes are TRBV24-1 and TRBJ2-3; D remains unclear. The CDR3 has 15 residues. V lost 0 bases to trimming and J lost 2 bases, with 8 bases between them. Germline-derived CDR1 and CDR2 are KGHDR and SFDVKD. The CDR3 spells CATSDLQEPTDTQYF. CDR3 sequence (DNA): TGTGCCACCAGTGATTTGCAGGAACCCACAGATACGCAGTATTTT.

J is TRBJ2-2 and V is TRBV18; 8 bases map to TRBD2. The CDR3 contains 17 residues. Germline-derived CDR1 and CDR2 are KGHSH and LQKENI. With V trimmed by 0 bases and J by 4 bases, 7 bases remained unmatched. The chain's CDR3 is CASSPPEREPFTGELFF. CDR3 sequence (DNA): TGTGCCAGCTCACCACCTGAGCGGGAGCCGTTCACCGGGGAGCTGTTTTTT.

The V call is TRBV11-1, the J call TRBJ2-3; weak D call: TRBD2 (5 bases). The V and J ends lost 5 bases and 6 bases respectively, with 12 bases between them. Germline CDR1 is SGHAT and CDR2 is FQDESV (reference sequence). The CDR3 sequence is 13 residues long. The CDR3 reads CASSPSGSDTQYF. The CDR3, as DNA: TGTGCCAGCAGCCCGTCGGGGTCGGATACGCAGTATTTT.

The table lists this clone with many counts. J is TRBJ2-7 and V is TRBV27; tentatively, D is TRBD2 (6 bases). CDR3 length equals 14 residues. V lost 6 bases and J lost 3, with 15 bases in between. Germline values: CDR1 MNHEY, CDR2 SMNVEV (reference sequence). The CDR3 region is CASSPSGGSYEQYF. The CDR3 nucleotides read TGTGCCAGCAGCCCATCCGGGGGAAGCTACGAGCAGTACTTC.

V and J are TRBV24-1 and TRBJ1-5; no definite D call. The CDR3 totals 16 residues. Deletions cut 2 bases from V and 0 bases from J, with 10 bases between. The germline gives CDR1 KGHDR, CDR2 SFDVKD. The CDR3 bases are TGTGCCACCAGTGATTCCCTTGACATTAGCAATCAGCCCCAGCATTTT. It encodes CATSDSLDISNQPQHF.

The genes are TRBV18 and TRBJ2-1, with D tentatively TRBD2 (6 bases). CDR1 KGHSH and CDR2 LQKENI come from the germline V gene. V was trimmed by 2 bases and J by 7 bases, leaving 18 bases between them. This CDR3 has 16 residues. The CDR3 coding sequence is TGTGCCAGCTCACCAAATGGAGGGAGTGGGGCTAATGAGCAGTTCTTC. This sequence encodes CASSPNGGSGANEQFF.

The table lists this clone with a few counts. The CDR3 DNA sequence: TGTGCCAGTAGCCAGGGACAGGGTATCTCCTACGAGCAGTACTTC. This encodes CASSQGQGISYEQYF. This chain joins TRBV19 and TRBJ2-7, with 9 bases fitting TRBD1. This CDR3 region has 15 residues. With V trimmed by 6 bases and J by 0 bases, 6 bases remained unmatched. The germline V gene encodes CDR1 LNHDA and CDR2 SQIVND (reference sequence).

The J gene is TRBJ1-4, the V gene TRBV7-2, with D maybe TRBD1 (6 bases). Germline loops: CDR1 SGHTA, CDR2 FQGNSA. The V end lost 2 bases, the J end lost 3 bases, and 10 bases lay between the germline ends. CDR3 length: 15 residues. The chain's CDR3 is CASSLTGFANEKLFF. Here the CDR3 DNA reads TGTGCCAGCAGCTTAACAGGGTTTGCTAATGAAAAACTGTTTTTT. Variable domain in full (rest from reference TRBV7-2 and TRBJ1-4): GAGVSQSPSNKVTEKGKDVELRCDPISGHTALYWYRQSLGQGLEFLIYFQGNSAPDKSGLPSDRFSAERTGGSVSTLTIQRTQQEDSAVYLCASSLTGFANEKLFFGSGTQLSVL.